These 32 T cell receptor beta chains were all obtained from the same sample, sequenced in a study of blood T cell repertoires in COVID-19. Profiled with immunoSEQ multiplex PCR; TCRdb holds only in-frame clones, not every one. The sample carries 240,000 or so clones, around 80% recorded once. Sample: peripheral blood. The receptor source for this set is a woman of 80 years or more with acute or convalescent COVID-19.

The chain joins TRBV23-1 to TRBJ2-3; 7 bases align to TRBD1. TRBV23-1 is labeled an ORF, and its function is uncertain. V lost 3 bases, J lost 0 bases, and 15 bases stayed unmatched. CDR3 length: 19 amino acids. CDR3 nucleotides: TGCGCCAGCAGTCACCGTCCCGGGACAGAATACCCTAGCACAGATACGCAGTATTTT. It yields the protein CASSHRPGTEYPSTDTQYF.

This clone was observed a handful of times. This chain connects TRBV7-2 to TRBJ2-3; D gene uncertain. Trimming shortened V by 5 bases and J by 1 base, and 13 bases separated the two germline ends. This CDR3 has 15 residues. Germline V lookup: CDR1 SGHTA, CDR2 FQGNSA. The CDR3, as DNA: TGTGCCAGCAGCCCTGCGTTTACCGGCACAGATACGCAGTATTTT. Protein: CASSPAFTGTDTQYF.

The V and J genes are TRBV7-9 and TRBJ2-7; 8 nucleotides line up with TRBD1. The CDR3 has 14 amino acids. V gave up 5 bases and J gave up 2 bases; unmatched junction bases: 5. CDR1 and CDR2 (germline): SEHNR, FQNEAQ (reference sequence). The CDR3 DNA is TGTGCCAGCAGCCTTACAGGGGGGACCTACGAGCAGTACTTC. The encoded protein is CASSLTGGTYEQYF.

The J gene is TRBJ1-4, the V gene TRBV13; D gene unclear. CDR1 is PRHDT, CDR2 FYEKMQ, per germline (reference sequence). V gave up 3 bases and J gave up 7 bases, with 6 bases separating them. The CDR3 covers 12 residues. CDR3 protein: CASSFRGEKLFF. The CDR3 DNA reads as TGTGCCAGCAGCTTTCGGGGTGAAAAACTGTTTTTT.

The chain joins TRBV4-3 to TRBJ2-7; no clear D gene. CDR1 and CDR2 from the germline V gene are LGHNA and YSLEER. The germline V and J ends were trimmed by 1 base and 6 bases, with 16 bases remaining between them. The CDR3 is made up of 15 amino acids. The CDR3 nucleotides read TGCGCCAGCAGCCAAGGGTTAGCTTCGTGGCTCGAGCAGTACTTC. Its translation is CASSQGLASWLEQYF.

The chain is built from TRBV5-4 and TRBJ1-2; 7 nucleotides match TRBD1. Germline V CDR1 and CDR2: SGHNT, YYREEE (reference sequence). The CDR3 totals 14 residues. After removal of 4 bases from V and 4 bases from J, the junction contained 7 bases not matched to a gene. The CDR3 bases are TGTGCCAGCAGCGTCGTGGGACAGTCCTATGGCTACACCTTC. Protein product: CASSVVGQSYGYTF.

The chain joins TRBV7-8 to TRBJ2-3; 8 bases fit TRBD1. The CDR3 runs to 14 residues. Germline assignment: CDR1 SGHVS and CDR2 FQNEAQ. The trim removed 5 bases at V and 5 bases at J, leaving 6 bases unmatched. This CDR3 is CASSPDRALDTQYF. In DNA form, the CDR3 reads TGTGCCAGCAGCCCGGACAGGGCGTTAGATACGCAGTATTTT.

The chain employs TRBV3-1 (or the pseudogene TRBV3-2) and TRBJ2-7; 7 bases map to TRBD1. The germline CDR1 and CDR2 sequences are LGHDT and YNNKEL (reference sequence). This CDR3 is built from 16 residues. The junction had 13 bases not matched to a gene; V was cut back by 4 bases and J by 4 bases. CDR3 loop: CASSPSGQKDIYEQYF. Here the CDR3 DNA reads TGTGCCAGCAGCCCTTCGGGACAGAAGGACATTTACGAGCAGTACTTC.

The CDR3 DNA sequence: TGTGCCATCAGTGAGGACCTAGTTGGGACAGGCACTAACTATGGCTACACCTTC. Encoded protein: CAISEDLVGTGTNYGYTF. The J gene is TRBJ1-2, the V gene TRBV10-3, with 8 bases identical to TRBD1. The CDR3 spans 18 residues. CDR1 ENHRY and CDR2 SYGVKD come from the germline V gene. The V and J ends lost 2 bases and 0 bases, in that order; junction bases with no gene match: 11.

The V gene is TRBV7-9, the J gene TRBJ2-1; D unclear. Germline V lookup: CDR1 SEHNR, CDR2 FQNEAQ (reference sequence). This CDR3 is built from 14 residues. The ends were cut back, 4 bases at V and 6 bases at J, with 13 bases in the middle. CDR3: CASSSPRQVNEQFF. The CDR3 nucleotides are TGTGCCAGCAGCTCGCCCCGCCAGGTCAATGAGCAGTTCTTC.

The rearrangement joins TRBV2 to TRBJ2-2; D not resolved. Trimming removed 8 bases at V and 11 bases at J, with 15 bases between. CDR3 size: 12 residues. Germline V CDR1 and CDR2: SNHLY, FYNNEI. CDR3 in amino acids: CASASSPSELFF. CDR3 DNA sequence: TGTGCCAGCGCAAGCTCACCGTCAGAGCTGTTTTTT. The full variable domain, with the rest looked up from reference TRBV2 and TRBJ2-2, is EPEVTQTPSHQVTQMGQEVILRCVPISNHLYFYWYRQILGQKVEFLVSFYNNEISEKSEIFDDQFSVERPDGSNFTLKIRSTKLEDSAMYFCASASSPSELFFGEGSRLTVL.

The chain couples TRBV5-1 to TRBJ2-2; tentatively, D is TRBD2 (6 bases). Trimming left V 5 bases short and J 6 bases short, with 17 bases between. The CDR3 is 15 amino acids. Per the germline V gene, CDR1 is SGHRS and CDR2 is YFSETQ. CDR3 DNA: TGCGCCAGCAGGAGGAGGGCTAGCGATGCCGGGGAGCTGTTTTTT. The encoded protein is CASRRRASDAGELFF.

The chain links TRBV28 to TRBJ2-2; the D gene is possibly TRBD2 (6 bases). The length of the CDR3 is 16 residues. The ends were cut back, 7 bases at V and 0 bases at J, with 15 bases in the middle. CDR1 and CDR2 (germline): MDHEN, SYDVKM. CDR3 sequence (DNA): TGTGCCAGCACTTCGGCGGGATTTACGAACACCGGGGAGCTGTTTTTT. As protein: CASTSAGFTNTGELFF.

The rearrangement uses TRBV2 and TRBJ1-2; D not resolved. CDR1 is SNHLY and CDR2 is FYNNEI in the germline V gene. The CDR3 extends over 13 amino acids. V was cut by 6 bases and J by 8 bases, with 16 bases left in between. CDR3 nucleotide sequence: TGTGCCAGCAGCGATCCGACTCTCAGAGGCTACACCTTC. Translation gives CASSDPTLRGYTF.

This chain joins TRBV5-5 and TRBJ1-1, with 9 bases identical to TRBD1. Germline V lookup: CDR1 SGHKS, CDR2 YYEKEE (reference sequence). The CDR3 is made up of 15 amino acids. Germline trimming cut 5 bases from V and 2 bases from J; bases unmatched to any gene: 7. The chain's CDR3 is CASRPRTGVNTEAFF. The CDR3 DNA reads TGTGCCAGCAGACCGAGGACAGGGGTTAACACTGAAGCTTTCTTT.

CDR3 coding DNA: TGTGCCAGCAGCCAAGGGACTAATTCAGATACGCAGTATTTT. It specifies CASSQGTNSDTQYF. This sequence joins TRBV4-2 and TRBJ2-3; tentatively, D is TRBD2 (6 bases). V was pared by 1 base and J by 4 bases, with 9 bases between. This CDR3 region has 14 residues. Germline V gene sequence: CDR1 LGHNA, CDR2 YNFKEQ.

The chain recombines TRBV2 with TRBJ2-6, with D perhaps TRBD1 (5 bases). Trimming shortened V by 4 bases and J by 2 bases, and 9 bases separated the two germline ends. This CDR3 has 15 residues. From germline, CDR1 is SNHLY and CDR2 FYNNEI. CDR3 residues: CASSGPRAGANVLTF. CDR3 in DNA: TGTGCCAGCAGTGGTCCCAGGGCTGGGGCCAACGTCCTGACTTTC. Variable domain in full (rest from reference TRBV2 and TRBJ2-6): EPEVTQTPSHQVTQMGQEVILRCVPISNHLYFYWYRQILGQKVEFLVSFYNNEISEKSEIFDDQFSVERPDGSNFTLKIRSTKLEDSAMYFCASSGPRAGANVLTFGAGSRLTVL.

This clone was seen only once. The chain joins TRBV9 to TRBJ2-3; unclear D gene. Looked up from germline, CDR1 is SGDLS and CDR2 is YYNGEE. The CDR3 length is 13 residues. The V gene lost 9 bases and the J gene lost 0 bases, with 11 bases spanning the gap. As DNA, the CDR3 is TGTGCCACAAGCGCGACTAGCACAGATACGCAGTATTTT. Its protein product is CATSATSTDTQYF.

The chain has TRBV18 and TRBJ1-1, with unresolved D. The CDR3 extends over 13 amino acids. Looked up from germline, CDR1 is KGHSH and CDR2 is LQKENI. With 3 bases removed from V and 8 bases from J, the gap between germline ends came to 13 bases. CDR3 region: CASSPYTGGEAFF. The CDR3 bases are TGTGCCAGCTCACCGTATACGGGAGGCGAAGCTTTCTTT.

This clone has just a few counts. The chain couples TRBV7-9 to TRBJ1-4, with D uncertain. Germline loops: CDR1 SEHNR, CDR2 FQNEAQ (reference sequence). V gave up 2 bases and J gave up 0 bases, with 10 bases separating them. This CDR3 has 16 residues. The CDR3 DNA sequence: TGTGCCAGCAGCTTAATATTCGGGACAACTAATGAAAAACTGTTTTTT. Translating gives CASSLIFGTTNEKLFF.

This clone came up once. The chain couples TRBV28 to TRBJ2-1; TRBD2 is a possible D gene (6 bases). Per the germline V gene, CDR1 is MDHEN and CDR2 is SYDVKM. Between the trimmed V and J ends, which lost 10 bases and 7 bases, there was a span of 26 bases. The CDR3 runs to 16 residues. CDR3 protein: CATGTPEPRGKNEQFF. The CDR3 DNA is TGTGCCACCGGGACTCCCGAACCGAGGGGCAAAAATGAGCAGTTCTTC.

The rearrangement uses TRBV5-1 and TRBJ2-7, with D perhaps matching TRBD2 (6 bases). Trimming pared 2 bases from V and 2 bases from J, leaving 11 bases between. The CDR3 length is 14 residues. Germline values: CDR1 SGHRS, CDR2 YFSETQ. CDR3 nucleotide sequence: TGCGCCAGCAGCTTCCGGGACTCAACCTACGAGCAGTACTTC. Protein: CASSFRDSTYEQYF.

The chain is built from TRBV10-3 and TRBJ1-1, with a tentative D call TRBD1 (5 bases). Germline values: CDR1 ENHRY, CDR2 SYGVKD. The CDR3 consists of 13 residues. The CDR3 coding sequence is TGTGCTACGGGCGGTTTGGAGGGGACTGAAGCTTTCTTT. Residues: CATGGLEGTEAFF.

J is TRBJ2-7 and V is TRBV5-1; 9 bases agree with TRBD2. V trimming: 1 base; J trimming: 5 bases; junction bases outside the gene matches: 4. CDR1 SGHRS and CDR2 YFSETQ come from the germline V gene. This CDR3 is 14 amino acids long. The CDR3 loop is CASSLRTSEDEQYF. The CDR3 DNA is TGCGCCAGCAGCTTGAGGACTAGCGAAGACGAGCAGTACTTC.

The chain joins TRBV6-5 to TRBJ1-4; D is perhaps TRBD1 (5 bases). In germline, CDR1 is MNHEY, CDR2 SVGAGI. The CDR3 covers 16 residues. Trimming cost V 2 bases and J 7 bases, with 17 bases left between them. CDR3: CASSYGPGDAGEKLFF. Written as DNA, the CDR3 is TGTGCCAGCAGTTACGGCCCGGGGGACGCGGGTGAAAAACTGTTTTTT.

The DNA of the CDR3 is TGTGCCAGCCTATCGGTGGGGGGCTACAATGAGCAGTTCTTC. As protein: CASLSVGGYNEQFF. The genes are TRBV27 and TRBJ2-1; the D gene is possibly TRBD2 (6 bases). Between the trimmed V and J ends, which lost 8 bases and 3 bases, there was a span of 14 bases. CDR3 size: 14 residues. From germline, CDR1 is MNHEY and CDR2 SMNVEV (reference sequence).

J is TRBJ2-5 and V is TRBV7-2; TRBD2 aligns across 8 bases. The germline gives CDR1 SGHTA, CDR2 FQGNSA. This CDR3 is built from 14 residues. Losses at the gene ends were 3 bases for V and 3 bases for J; bases not matched to a gene: 3. The DNA of the CDR3 is TGTGCCAGCAGCTTTTCAGCGGGGGAAGAGACCCAGTACTTC. It translates to CASSFSAGEETQYF.

This clone was observed once. The V call is TRBV2, the J call TRBJ2-5; D may be TRBD2 (5 bases). The CDR3 consists of 11 residues. From germline, CDR1 is SNHLY and CDR2 FYNNEI. The chain's CDR3 is CASGKQETQYF. In nucleotides, the CDR3 is TGTGCATCCGGGAAACAAGAGACCCAGTACTTC.

The genes are TRBV28 and TRBJ2-1, with 14 positions matching TRBD2. This CDR3 has 15 amino acids. Germline V gene sequence: CDR1 MDHEN, CDR2 SYDVKM. The trim removed 3 bases at V and 9 bases at J, leaving 4 bases unmatched. This CDR3 is CASSLTSGRGGEQFF. In nucleotides, the CDR3 is TGTGCCAGCAGTTTGACTAGCGGGAGGGGTGGTGAGCAGTTCTTC.

The J gene is TRBJ1-2, the V gene TRBV7-2; 9 nucleotides align to TRBD1. The CDR3 spans 16 residues. Per the germline V gene, CDR1 is SGHTA and CDR2 is FQGNSA. Germline trimming cut 6 bases from V and 4 bases from J; bases unmatched to any gene: 12. Written as DNA, the CDR3 is TGTGCCAGCAGTCCTCCAACTGCGGACAGGGGCTATGGCTACACCTTC. Translating gives CASSPPTADRGYGYTF.

The chain carries TRBV4-3 and TRBJ2-1; 7 bases match TRBD2. The CDR3 totals 15 residues. CDR1 LGHNA and CDR2 YSLEER come from the germline V gene. V shed 2 bases, J shed 7 bases, and the junction held 8 bases outside the gene matches. The CDR3 DNA follows: TGCGCCAGCAGCCAACTAGCGGCTTTGAGGAATGAGCAGTTCTTC. It translates to CASSQLAALRNEQFF.

This rearrangement joins TRBV27 to TRBJ2-7, with TRBD2 identical over 9 bases. Germline CDR1 MNHEY, CDR2 SMNVEV (reference sequence). This CDR3 is 15 amino acids long. Trimming removed 3 bases from V and 4 bases from J; junction bases left unmatched: 7. The CDR3 DNA follows: TGTGCCAGCAGTTTGTTTAGCGGGGGAATTTACGAGCAGTACTTC. Translating gives CASSLFSGGIYEQYF.